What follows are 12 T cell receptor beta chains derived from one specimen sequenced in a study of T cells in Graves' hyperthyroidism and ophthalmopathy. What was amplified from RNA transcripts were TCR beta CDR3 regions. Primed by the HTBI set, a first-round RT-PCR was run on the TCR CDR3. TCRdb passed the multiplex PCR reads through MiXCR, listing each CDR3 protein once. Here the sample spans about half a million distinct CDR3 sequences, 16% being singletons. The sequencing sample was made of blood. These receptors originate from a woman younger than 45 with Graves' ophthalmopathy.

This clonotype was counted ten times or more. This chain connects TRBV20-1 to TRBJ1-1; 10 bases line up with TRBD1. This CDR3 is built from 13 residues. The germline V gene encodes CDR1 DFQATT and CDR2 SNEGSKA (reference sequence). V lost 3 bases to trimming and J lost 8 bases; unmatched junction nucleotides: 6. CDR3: CSARDRGRSEAFF. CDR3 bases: TGCAGTGCTAGGGACAGGGGGAGAAGCGAAGCTTTCTTT.

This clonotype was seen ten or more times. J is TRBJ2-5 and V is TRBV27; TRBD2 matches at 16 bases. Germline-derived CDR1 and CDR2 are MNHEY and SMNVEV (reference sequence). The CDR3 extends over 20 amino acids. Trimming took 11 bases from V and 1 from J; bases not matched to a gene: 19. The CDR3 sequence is CAVPGLAGGSVISLQETQYF. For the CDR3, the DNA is TGTGCCGTTCCGGGACTAGCGGGAGGGAGTGTGATTAGTCTCCAAGAGACCCAGTACTTC.

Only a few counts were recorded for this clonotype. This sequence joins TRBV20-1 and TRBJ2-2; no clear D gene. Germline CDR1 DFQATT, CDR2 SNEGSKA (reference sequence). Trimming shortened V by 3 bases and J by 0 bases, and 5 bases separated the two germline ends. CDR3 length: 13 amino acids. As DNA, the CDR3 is TGCAGTGCTAGTGGTGCGAACACCGGGGAGCTGTTTTTT. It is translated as CSASGANTGELFF.

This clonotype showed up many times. CDR3 in amino acids: CASSVWGPYGYTF. The DNA for the CDR3 is TGTGCCAGCAGTGTTTGGGGACCCTATGGCTACACCTTC. This chain links TRBV28 with TRBJ1-2, with a possible D match to TRBD1 (5 bases). The CDR3 runs to 13 residues. Trimming shortened V by 5 bases and J by 4 bases, and 11 bases separated the two germline ends. The germline V gene encodes CDR1 MDHEN and CDR2 SYDVKM.

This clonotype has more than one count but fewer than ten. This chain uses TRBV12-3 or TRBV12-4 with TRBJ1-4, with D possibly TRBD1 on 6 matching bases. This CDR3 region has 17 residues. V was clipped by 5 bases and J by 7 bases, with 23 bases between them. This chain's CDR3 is CASSLIMGAGNPEKLFF. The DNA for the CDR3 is TGTGCCAGCAGTCTAATTATGGGGGCCGGTAATCCTGAAAAACTGTTTTTT.

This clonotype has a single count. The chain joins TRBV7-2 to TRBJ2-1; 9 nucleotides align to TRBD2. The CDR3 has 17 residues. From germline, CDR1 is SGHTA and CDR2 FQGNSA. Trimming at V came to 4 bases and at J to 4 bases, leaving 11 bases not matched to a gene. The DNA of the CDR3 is TGTGCCAGCAGCTCCCTTTTAGCGGGGGCAGGGTACAATGAGCAGTTCTTC. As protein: CASSSLLAGAGYNEQFF.

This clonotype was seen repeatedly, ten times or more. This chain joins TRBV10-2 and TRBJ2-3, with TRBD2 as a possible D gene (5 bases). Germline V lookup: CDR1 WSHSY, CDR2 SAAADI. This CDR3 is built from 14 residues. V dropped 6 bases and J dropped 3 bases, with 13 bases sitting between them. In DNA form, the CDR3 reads TGCGCCAGCAGCGGGATTTCGGGGACAGATACGCAGTATTTT. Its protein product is CASSGISGTDTQYF.

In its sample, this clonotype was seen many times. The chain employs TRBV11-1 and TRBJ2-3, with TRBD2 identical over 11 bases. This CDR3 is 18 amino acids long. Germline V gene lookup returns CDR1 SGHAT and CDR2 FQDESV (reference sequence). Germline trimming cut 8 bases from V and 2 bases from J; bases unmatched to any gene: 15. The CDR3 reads CASGLLAGARTITDTQYF. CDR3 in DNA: TGTGCCAGCGGACTACTAGCGGGAGCCCGTACGATCACAGATACGCAGTATTTT. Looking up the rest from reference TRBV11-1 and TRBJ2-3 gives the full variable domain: EAEVAQSPRYKITEKSQAVAFWCDPISGHATLYWYRQILGQGPELLVQFQDESVVDDSQLPKDRFSAERLKGVDSTLKIQPAELGDSAMYLCASGLLAGARTITDTQYFGPGTRLTVL.

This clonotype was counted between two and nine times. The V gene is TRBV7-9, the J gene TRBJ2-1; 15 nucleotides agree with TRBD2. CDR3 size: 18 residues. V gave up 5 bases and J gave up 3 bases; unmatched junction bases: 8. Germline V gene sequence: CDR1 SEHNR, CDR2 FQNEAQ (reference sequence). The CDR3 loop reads CASSRRTSGRADYNEQFF. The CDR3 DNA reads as TGTGCCAGCAGCCGCCGGACTAGCGGGAGGGCCGACTACAATGAGCAGTTCTTC.

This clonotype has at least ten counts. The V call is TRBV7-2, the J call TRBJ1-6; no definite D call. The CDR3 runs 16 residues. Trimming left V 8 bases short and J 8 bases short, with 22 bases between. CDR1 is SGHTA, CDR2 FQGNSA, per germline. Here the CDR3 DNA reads TGTGCCAGCGGTAGGGCCCCCAGATCCAACTATTCACCCCTCCACTTT. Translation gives CASGRAPRSNYSPLHF.

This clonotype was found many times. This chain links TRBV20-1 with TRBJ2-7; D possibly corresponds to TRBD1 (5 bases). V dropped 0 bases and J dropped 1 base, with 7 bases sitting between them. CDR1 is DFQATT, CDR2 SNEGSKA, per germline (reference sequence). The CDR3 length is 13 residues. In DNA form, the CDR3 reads TGCAGTGCTAGAGACAGGGAATCCTACGAGCAGTACTTC. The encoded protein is CSARDRESYEQYF.

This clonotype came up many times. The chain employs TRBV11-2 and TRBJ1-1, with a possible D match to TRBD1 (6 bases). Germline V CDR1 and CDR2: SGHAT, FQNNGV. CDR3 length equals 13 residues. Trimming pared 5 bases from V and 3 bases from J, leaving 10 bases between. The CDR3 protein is CASSPGAYTEAFF. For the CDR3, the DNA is TGTGCCAGCAGCCCGGGGGCGTACACTGAAGCTTTCTTT.